These T cell receptor beta chains were read from a single sample in a study of T cells in pancreatic ductal adenocarcinoma. The protocol was immunoSEQ multiplex PCR, while the TCRdb copy is restricted to in-frame clones and leaves out a portion. The table includes about 97,000 clones, 90% to 95% detected once. The sample consisted of PBMCs. The receptors stem from a human donor with pancreatic ductal adenocarcinoma. Both conserved end residues are part of each CDR3. Each record gives: V gene, D gene, J gene, clone size, CDR3 protein, CDR3 DNA. D genes are given only for firm matches. Clone size is stated in some rows and not others, as once, few, many or a class when expanded.

V gene: TRBV7-9
D gene: TRBD2
J gene: TRBJ2-1
clone size: -
CDR3 protein: CASSRVAGVTYNEQFF
CDR3 DNA: TGTGCCAGCAGCCGGGTAGCGGGAGTAACCTACAATGAGCAGTTCTTC

V gene: TRBV9
D gene: TRBD1
J gene: TRBJ1-3
clone size: -
CDR3 protein: CASSVAGRGTGNTIYF
CDR3 DNA: TGTGCCAGCAGCGTAGCGGGCAGGGGGACTGGAAACACCATATATTTT

V gene: TRBV5-6
D gene: TRBD1
J gene: TRBJ2-7
clone size: -
CDR3 protein: CASSLETGGPYEQYF
CDR3 DNA: TGTGCCAGCAGCTTGGAAACAGGGGGCCCCTACGAGCAGTACTTC

V gene: TRBV2
D gene: -
J gene: TRBJ2-2
clone size: -
CDR3 protein: CASSVERGTGELFF
CDR3 DNA: TGTGCCAGCAGTGTGGAGAGAGGGACCGGGGAGCTGTTTTTT

V gene: TRBV10-2
D gene: -
J gene: TRBJ2-5
clone size: -
CDR3 protein: CASADSLSLGTQYF
CDR3 DNA: TGCGCCAGCGCCGACAGCCTCTCCCTGGGGACCCAGTACTTC

V gene: TRBV11-1
D gene: -
J gene: TRBJ2-6
clone size: -
CDR3 protein: CASSFRTDSLSGANVLTF
CDR3 DNA: TGTGCCAGCAGCTTTAGGACAGATTCCCTCTCTGGGGCCAACGTCCTGACTTTC

V gene: TRBV18
D gene: TRBD1
J gene: TRBJ2-7
clone size: -
CDR3 protein: CASSPRTGVYEQYF
CDR3 DNA: TGTGCCAGCTCACCACGGACAGGGGTCTACGAGCAGTACTTC

V gene: TRBV19
D gene: -
J gene: TRBJ1-2
clone size: -
CDR3 protein: CASRPGEGTNYGYTF
CDR3 DNA: TGTGCCAGTAGGCCGGGAGAGGGTACCAACTATGGCTACACCTTC

V gene: TRBV6-5
D gene: -
J gene: TRBJ2-1
clone size: -
CDR3 protein: CASRSEVGRQFF
CDR3 DNA: TGTGCCAGCAGGTCCGAAGTGGGGAGGCAGTTCTTC

V gene: TRBV19
D gene: -
J gene: TRBJ1-5
clone size: -
CDR3 protein: CASSTRDKSNQPQHF
CDR3 DNA: TGTGCCAGTAGTACTCGGGACAAAAGCAATCAGCCCCAGCATTTT

V gene: TRBV28
D gene: TRBD1
J gene: TRBJ1-1
clone size: -
CDR3 protein: CASSSSGQGRTEAFF
CDR3 DNA: TGTGCCAGCAGTTCCTCGGGACAGGGTCGAACTGAAGCTTTCTTT

V gene: TRBV7-9
D gene: TRBD1
J gene: TRBJ2-1
clone size: -
CDR3 protein: CASSSSGTGYNEQFF
CDR3 DNA: TGTGCCAGCAGCTCATCTGGGACAGGCTACAATGAGCAGTTCTTC

V gene: TRBV9
D gene: -
J gene: TRBJ1-2
clone size: -
CDR3 protein: CASSVAESYGYTF
CDR3 DNA: TGTGCCAGCAGCGTGGCGGAATCCTATGGCTACACCTTC

V gene: TRBV10-3
D gene: -
J gene: TRBJ1-1
clone size: -
CDR3 protein: CAITGGSGTEAFF
CDR3 DNA: TGTGCCATCACGGGCGGGAGCGGCACTGAAGCTTTCTTT

V gene: TRBV7-8
D gene: -
J gene: TRBJ2-3
clone size: -
CDR3 protein: CASSFWQAEDTQYF
CDR3 DNA: TGTGCCAGCAGCTTCTGGCAGGCTGAAGATACGCAGTATTTT

V gene: TRBV27
D gene: -
J gene: TRBJ1-5
clone size: -
CDR3 protein: CASGGSGVLNQPQHF
CDR3 DNA: TGTGCCAGCGGGGGATCGGGGGTTTTGAATCAGCCCCAGCATTTT

V gene: TRBV28
D gene: -
J gene: TRBJ2-7
clone size: -
CDR3 protein: CASSLWAPTGYEQYF
CDR3 DNA: TGTGCCAGCAGTTTATGGGCCCCCACAGGCTACGAGCAGTACTTC

V gene: TRBV7-2
D gene: -
J gene: TRBJ2-7
clone size: -
CDR3 protein: CASSFRAASGSYEQYF
CDR3 DNA: TGTGCCAGCAGCTTTAGAGCGGCCTCGGGCTCCTACGAGCAGTACTTC

V gene: TRBV10-2
D gene: -
J gene: TRBJ2-3
clone size: -
CDR3 protein: CASSGATGSVDTQYF
CDR3 DNA: TGCGCCAGCAGTGGGGCCACAGGGAGTGTTGATACGCAGTATTTT

V gene: TRBV29-1
D gene: -
J gene: TRBJ2-1
clone size: -
CDR3 protein: CSVEENSYNEQFF
CDR3 DNA: TGCAGCGTTGAAGAAAACAGCTACAATGAGCAGTTCTTC

V gene: TRBV2
D gene: -
J gene: TRBJ1-2
clone size: -
CDR3 protein: CASSDAGLGTF
CDR3 DNA: TGTGCCAGCAGTGACGCGGGGCTCGGCACCTTC

V gene: TRBV6-5
D gene: TRBD1
J gene: TRBJ2-2
clone size: -
CDR3 protein: CASSFPRDRGPGELFF
CDR3 DNA: TGTGCCAGCAGTTTCCCGCGGGACAGGGGGCCCGGGGAGCTGTTTTTT

V gene: TRBV2
D gene: TRBD2
J gene: TRBJ2-3
clone size: -
CDR3 protein: CASSDTGTSYF
CDR3 DNA: TGTGCCAGCAGTGATACCGGGACTAGTTATTTT

V gene: TRBV12-5
D gene: TRBD1
J gene: TRBJ2-2
clone size: -
CDR3 protein: CASGLGTGTGNTGELFF
CDR3 DNA: TGTGCTAGTGGTTTGGGTACCGGGACAGGAAACACCGGGGAGCTGTTTTTT

V gene: TRBV6-5
D gene: TRBD1
J gene: TRBJ2-3
clone size: -
CDR3 protein: CASSGQGQGEDTQYF
CDR3 DNA: TGTGCCAGCAGTGGACAAGGACAGGGTGAAGATACGCAGTATTTT

V gene: TRBV2
D gene: -
J gene: TRBJ1-5
clone size: once
CDR3 protein: CASSQLGNQRGEPQHF
CDR3 DNA: TGTGCCAGCAGCCAGTTAGGGAACCAGCGGGGTGAGCCCCAGCATTTT

V gene: TRBV30
D gene: TRBD1
J gene: TRBJ1-2
clone size: -
CDR3 protein: CACNRDRGSGGHYGYTF
CDR3 DNA: TGTGCCTGTAACCGGGACAGGGGTTCTGGTGGGCACTATGGCTACACCTTC

V gene: TRBV9
D gene: TRBD2
J gene: TRBJ2-7
clone size: -
CDR3 protein: CASSVRASGYEQYF
CDR3 DNA: TGTGCCAGCAGCGTTCGGGCTAGCGGCTACGAGCAGTACTTC

V gene: TRBV7-6
D gene: -
J gene: TRBJ1-5
clone size: -
CDR3 protein: CASSLPQGCQPQHF
CDR3 DNA: TGTGCCAGCAGCCTACCGCAGGGTTGTCAGCCCCAGCATTTT

V gene: TRBV5-1
D gene: -
J gene: TRBJ2-5
clone size: once
CDR3 protein: CASSFEGAETQYF
CDR3 DNA: TGCGCCAGCAGCTTTGAGGGAGCGGAGACCCAGTACTTC

V gene: TRBV5-4
D gene: -
J gene: TRBJ1-2
clone size: -
CDR3 protein: CASSATGMTNYGYTF
CDR3 DNA: TGTGCCAGCAGCGCGACAGGAATGACTAACTATGGCTACACCTTC

V gene: TRBV7-2
D gene: -
J gene: TRBJ1-5
clone size: -
CDR3 protein: CASSSVVGPQHF
CDR3 DNA: TGTGCCAGCAGCTCAGTCGTTGGGCCCCAGCATTTT

V gene: TRBV28
D gene: -
J gene: TRBJ1-2
clone size: -
CDR3 protein: CASSLDSSEGYTF
CDR3 DNA: TGTGCCAGCAGTTTAGACAGTTCGGAGGGCTACACCTTC

V gene: TRBV14
D gene: TRBD1
J gene: TRBJ2-7
clone size: -
CDR3 protein: CASSLDRGPYEQYF
CDR3 DNA: TGTGCCAGCAGCCTTGACAGGGGACCGTACGAGCAGTACTTC

V gene: TRBV18
D gene: TRBD1
J gene: TRBJ1-1
clone size: -
CDR3 protein: CASSTGQGATEAFF
CDR3 DNA: TGTGCCAGCTCGACGGGACAGGGGGCCACTGAAGCTTTCTTT

V gene: TRBV5-1
D gene: TRBD2
J gene: TRBJ2-1
clone size: -
CDR3 protein: CASSSLAGGPANEQFF
CDR3 DNA: TGCGCCAGCAGCTCGCTAGCGGGAGGGCCCGCCAATGAGCAGTTCTTC

V gene: TRBV7-9
D gene: -
J gene: TRBJ1-2
clone size: -
CDR3 protein: CASSLTEGSYGYTF
CDR3 DNA: TGTGCCAGCAGCTTAACTGAGGGCTCCTATGGCTACACCTTC

V gene: TRBV30
D gene: TRBD2
J gene: TRBJ2-7
clone size: -
CDR3 protein: CAWRGGGLAGGAFYEQYF
CDR3 DNA: TGTGCCTGGAGGGGAGGAGGACTAGCGGGAGGTGCCTTCTACGAGCAGTACTTC

V gene: TRBV5-6
D gene: TRBD1
J gene: TRBJ1-1
clone size: -
CDR3 protein: CASSKRQGLNTEAFF
CDR3 DNA: TGTGCCAGCAGCAAAAGACAGGGGTTGAACACTGAAGCTTTCTTT

V gene: TRBV9
D gene: -
J gene: TRBJ2-3
clone size: -
CDR3 protein: CASSVGPGADTQYF
CDR3 DNA: TGTGCCAGCAGCGTAGGACCGGGTGCAGATACGCAGTATTTT